This TCR beta chain was sequenced for a study of blood T cell repertoires in COVID-19. On the study more broadly: COVID-19 samples from acute and convalescent phases originated in the United States, Italy and Spain. PBMCs, B-cell-depleted T cells, or T cells provided the cDNA or gDNA that made up the material.

V was shortened by 1 base and J by 1 base, with 9 bases between the two germline ends. CDR1 is SNHLY, CDR2 FYNNEI, per germline. CDR3 length: 15 residues. Methods used by the authors: Amplifying reference gene primers gave estimates of nucleated cell counts. TCRdb keeps only in-frame clones here, not all; method: immunoSEQ multiplex PCR. V and J calls and clone size follow that table, whereas D and trimming were derived from the DNA. The table shows more than 250,000 clones, with approximately 87% occurring only once. The genes are TRBV2 and TRBJ2-3, with a possible D match to TRBD2 (6 bases). The clonotype comes from a man aged 55-75 years who had recovered from COVID-19. Sequencing was carried out using peripheral blood. This chain's CDR3 is CASSEDLAGTDTQYF. CDR3 nucleotides: TGTGCCAGCAGTGAAGATTTAGCGGGCACAGATACGCAGTATTTT.